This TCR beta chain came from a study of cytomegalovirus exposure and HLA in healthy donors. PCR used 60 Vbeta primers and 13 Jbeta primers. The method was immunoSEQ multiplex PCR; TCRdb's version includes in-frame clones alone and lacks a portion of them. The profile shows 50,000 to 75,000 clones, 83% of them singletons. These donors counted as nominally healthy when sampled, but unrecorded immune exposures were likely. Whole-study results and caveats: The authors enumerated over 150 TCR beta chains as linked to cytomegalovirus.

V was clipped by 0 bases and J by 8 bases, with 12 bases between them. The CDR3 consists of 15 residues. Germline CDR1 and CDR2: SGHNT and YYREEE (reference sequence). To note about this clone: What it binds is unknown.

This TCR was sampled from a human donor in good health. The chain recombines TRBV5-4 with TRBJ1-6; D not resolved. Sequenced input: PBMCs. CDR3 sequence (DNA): TGTGCCAGCAGCTTGGCGCTCGGTGGAGATTCACCCCTCCACTTT. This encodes CASSLALGGDSPLHF.